A single T cell receptor beta chain is shown here with its context. Reverse transcription of 0.5 to 1 ug RNA was performed with random hexamers. TCRdb itself ran the immunoSEQ multiplex PCR reads through MiXCR, one entry per CDR3 protein. The repertoire holds tens of thousands of distinct CDR3 sequences, with approximately 96% as singletons. The sample comes from a study of CD8 T cells in Susac syndrome. The V end lost 7 bases, the J end lost 0 bases, and 18 bases lay between the germline ends. Germline V gene lookup returns CDR1 MDHEN and CDR2 SYDVKM. CDR3 length: 16 residues. The receptor was derived from a human donor with Susac syndrome. The chain uses TRBV28 and TRBJ1-2, with D hard to call. What was sequenced was CD8+ T cells from PBMCs. Here the CDR3 DNA reads TGTGCCAGCACTCAACGGTACCGCGGGGCTAACTATGGCTACACCTTC. Translated: CASTQRYRGANYGYTF.